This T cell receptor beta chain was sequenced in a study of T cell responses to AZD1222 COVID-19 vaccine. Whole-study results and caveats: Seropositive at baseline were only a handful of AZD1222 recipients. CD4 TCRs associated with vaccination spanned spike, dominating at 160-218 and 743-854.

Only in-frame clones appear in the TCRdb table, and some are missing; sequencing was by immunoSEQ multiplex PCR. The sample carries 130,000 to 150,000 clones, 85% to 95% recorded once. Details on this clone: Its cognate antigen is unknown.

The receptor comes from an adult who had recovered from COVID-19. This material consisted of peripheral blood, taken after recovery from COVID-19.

The CDR3 DNA sequence: TGTGCCAGCAGTTACTTGCCGACTCCAGAGACCCAGTACTTC. It specifies CASSYLPTPETQYF. This sequence joins TRBV6-2 or TRBV6-3 and TRBJ2-5; D ambiguous. Trimming cost V 1 base and J 4 bases, with 10 bases left between them. Germline V gene sequence: CDR1 MNHEY, CDR2 SVGEGT. The CDR3 length is 14 residues.